The subject of this entry is one T cell receptor beta chain. Its target is not known. Repertoires were generated with immunoSEQ multiplex PCR, while TCRdb's copy carries only in-frame clones and drops some. Of 85,000 to 120,000 clones in the sample, almost 85% are singletons; the top ten hold 17%. The entry originates in a study of T cell responses to AZD1222 COVID-19 vaccine. Background on the study: Second doses at about 4 or about 12 weeks were pooled.

Study-level points and caveats: Close to half of all spike-specific TCRs reportedly target regions of the variants that are unmutated. Most donors were white British and more were female, and clonal diversity was possibly underestimated. Spike-specific TCR breadth rose after two AZD1222 doses, and depth rose as well.

This CDR3 region has 12 residues. With 0 bases removed from V and 3 bases from J, the gap between germline ends came to 1 base. The V gene's germline CDR1 is KGHSH and CDR2 LQKENI. The clonotype comes from an adult in good health. Sequencing was performed on peripheral blood, taken on day 0 of AZD1222 vaccination. This sequence joins TRBV18 and TRBJ2-3, with unresolved D. CDR3 sequence reads: CASSPPTDTQYF. The CDR3 region has the DNA TGTGCCAGCTCACCACCGACAGATACGCAGTATTTT. Based on the CDR3 plus reference TRBV18 and TRBJ2-3, the full variable domain is NAGVMQNPRHLVRRRGQEARLRCSPMKGHSHVYWYRQLPEEGLKFMVYLQKENIIDESGMPKERFSAEFPKEGPSILRIQQVVRGDSAAYFCASSPPTDTQYFGPGTRLTVL.